What follows is one T cell receptor beta chain and its context. Antigen: not known. It was version v3.0 of the immunoSEQ assay that was run at survey level. Assay used: immunoSEQ multiplex PCR; TCRdb lists only in-frame clones, some missing. The sample holds about 24,000 clones; 80% to 90% are singletons and the top ten take approximately 8.4%. The data stem from a study of long-term antiretroviral therapy in people with HIV. Study results and limitations: Older ART regimens were possibly in use when the blood was collected between the mid-2000s and the late 2010s. Pre-ART-expanded clones dominated the repertoire at all time points. CDR3 lengths in HIV samples spanned a narrower range than controls.

Treatment for all HIV-infected participants took place in the United States. V shed 6 bases and J shed 5 bases, with 12 bases lying between them. The CDR3 extends over 13 amino acids. Germline lookup yields CDR1 KGHSH and CDR2 LQKENI. This TCR came from a man between 50 and 59 years old with HIV. The starting material was unsorted PBMCs, obtained 1.8 years before starting antiretroviral therapy. This sequence joins TRBV18 and TRBJ2-3; no clear D. CDR3 protein: CASSPGSGDTQYF. CDR3 DNA: TGTGCCAGCTCCCCCGGGTCGGGAGATACGCAGTATTTT.